This is a list of T cell receptor beta chains from one sample in a study of blood T cell repertoires in COVID-19. Libraries were prepared by immunoSEQ multiplex PCR; TCRdb keeps only in-frame clonotypes and omits some of them. The repertoire consists of 160,000 or so clones, with roughly nine tenths occurring once and the leading ten covering 18%. Input material: peripheral blood. The receptors come from a man aged 60-69 years with active or convalescent COVID-19. Each CDR3 is given with its conserved first and last residue. The D gene is left open where the match is weak. Some rows have no size entry. The others give once, few or many, or a class for an expanded clone.

j_call	d_call	v_call	clone_size	cdr3_nt	cdr3_aa
TRBJ2-5	.	TRBV6-1	.	TGTGCCAGCAGTGACGGAGGGGGCTCAGAGACCCAGTACTTC	CASSDGGGSETQYF
TRBJ1-2	TRBD1	TRBV18	few	TGTGCCAGCTCACCACCAGGACAGGGAGCTAGCTATGGCTACACCTTC	CASSPPGQGASYGYTF
TRBJ1-4	TRBD1	TRBV7-9	.	TGTGCCAGCAGCTTACTACAGGGGAGAGAAAAACTGTTTTTT	CASSLLQGREKLFF
TRBJ1-4	TRBD1	TRBV18	.	TGTGCCAGCTCACCACGGTGGTACGAGGGGGCATCAACTAATGAAAAACTGTTTTTT	CASSPRWYEGASTNEKLFF
TRBJ1-5	.	TRBV10-3	.	TGTGCCATCACGCCGGGAAGGGATGATCAGCCCCAGCATTTT	CAITPGRDDQPQHF
TRBJ1-2	.	TRBV5-4	.	TGTGCCAGCAGCGCCTGGGGTCCGCCGGGGGTTGGCTACACCTTC	CASSAWGPPGVGYTF
TRBJ1-2	.	TRBV27	.	TGTGCCAGCAGTTTATCGTCGGTAGACTATGGCTACACCTTC	CASSLSSVDYGYTF
TRBJ2-7	TRBD2	TRBV5-4	.	TGTGCCAGCAGCCCTGGGGGGGTGGGCTCCTACGAGCAGTACTTC	CASSPGGVGSYEQYF
TRBJ2-1	TRBD2	TRBV10-3	.	TGTGCCATCAGTGCCAGCGGGGGGTCCTACAATGAGCAGTTCTTC	CAISASGGSYNEQFF
TRBJ1-1	.	TRBV28	.	TGTGCCAGCAGTTCGGGGGTCATGAACACTGAAGCTTTCTTT	CASSSGVMNTEAFF